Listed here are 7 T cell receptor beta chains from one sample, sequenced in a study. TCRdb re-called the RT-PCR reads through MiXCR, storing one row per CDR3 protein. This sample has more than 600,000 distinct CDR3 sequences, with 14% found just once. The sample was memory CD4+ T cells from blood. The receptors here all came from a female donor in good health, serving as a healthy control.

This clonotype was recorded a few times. CDR3 protein: CASSSRPTGELFF. In DNA form, the CDR3 reads TGTGCCAGCAGTTCTAGGCCGACCGGGGAGCTGTTTTTT. This chain links TRBV7-2 with TRBJ2-2; D uncertain. This CDR3 comprises 13 residues. Trimming removed 6 bases at V and 5 bases at J, with 10 bases between. CDR1 and CDR2 from the germline V gene are SGHTA and FQGNSA.

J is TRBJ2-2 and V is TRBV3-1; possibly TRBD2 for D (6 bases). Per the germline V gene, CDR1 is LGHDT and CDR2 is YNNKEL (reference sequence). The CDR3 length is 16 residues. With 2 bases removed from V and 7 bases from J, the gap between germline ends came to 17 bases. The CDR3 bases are TGTGCCAGCAGCCAATCTCCGACTAGAAACCACGGGGAGCTGTTTTTT. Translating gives CASSQSPTRNHGELFF.

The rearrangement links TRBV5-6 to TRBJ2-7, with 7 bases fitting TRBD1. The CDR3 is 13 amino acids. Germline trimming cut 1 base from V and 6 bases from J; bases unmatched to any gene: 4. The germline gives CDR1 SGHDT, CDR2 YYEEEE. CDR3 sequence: CASSLKGASEQYF. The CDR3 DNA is TGTGCCAGCAGCTTGAAGGGGGCGAGCGAGCAGTACTTC.

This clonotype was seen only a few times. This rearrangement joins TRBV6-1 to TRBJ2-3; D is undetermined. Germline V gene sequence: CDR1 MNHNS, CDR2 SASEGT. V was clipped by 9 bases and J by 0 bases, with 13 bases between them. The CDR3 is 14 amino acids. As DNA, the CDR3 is TGTGCCAGTGTCCCGGTGATTAGCACAGATACGCAGTATTTT. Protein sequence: CASVPVISTDTQYF.

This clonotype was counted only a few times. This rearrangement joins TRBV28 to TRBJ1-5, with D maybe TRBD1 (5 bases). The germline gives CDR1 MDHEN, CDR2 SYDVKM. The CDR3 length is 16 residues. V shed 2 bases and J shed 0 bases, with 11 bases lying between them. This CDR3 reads CASSLVDSYSNQPQHF. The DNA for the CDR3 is TGTGCCAGCAGTTTAGTCGACAGCTATAGCAATCAGCCCCAGCATTTT. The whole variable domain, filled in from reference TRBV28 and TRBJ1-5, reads DVKVTQSSRYLVKRTGEKVFLECVQDMDHENMFWYRQDPGLGLRLIYFSYDVKMKEKGDIPEGYSVSREKKERFSLILESASTNQTSMYLCASSLVDSYSNQPQHFGDGTRLSIL.

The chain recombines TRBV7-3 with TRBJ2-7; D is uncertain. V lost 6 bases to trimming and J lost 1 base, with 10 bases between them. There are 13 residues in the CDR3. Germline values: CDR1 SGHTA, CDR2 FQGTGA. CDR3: CASSQQNSYEQYF. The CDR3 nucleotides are TGTGCCAGCAGTCAACAGAATTCCTACGAGCAGTACTTC.

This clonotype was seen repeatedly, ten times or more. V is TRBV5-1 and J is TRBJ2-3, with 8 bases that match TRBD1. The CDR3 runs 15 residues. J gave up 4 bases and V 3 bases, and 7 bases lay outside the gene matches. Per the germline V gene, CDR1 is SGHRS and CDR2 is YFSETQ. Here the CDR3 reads CASSSLQGVPDTQYF. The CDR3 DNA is TGCGCCAGCAGCTCCCTACAGGGGGTCCCAGATACGCAGTATTTT.